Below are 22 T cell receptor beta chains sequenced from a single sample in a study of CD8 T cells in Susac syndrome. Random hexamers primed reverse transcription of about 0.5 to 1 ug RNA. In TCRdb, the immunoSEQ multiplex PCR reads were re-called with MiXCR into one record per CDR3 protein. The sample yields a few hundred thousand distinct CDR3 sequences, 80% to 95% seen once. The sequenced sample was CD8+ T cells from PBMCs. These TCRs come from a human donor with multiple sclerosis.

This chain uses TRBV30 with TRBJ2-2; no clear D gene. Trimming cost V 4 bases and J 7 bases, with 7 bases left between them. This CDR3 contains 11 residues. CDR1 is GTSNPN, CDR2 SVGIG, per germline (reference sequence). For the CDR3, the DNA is TGTGCCTGGATGGTCGGCGGGGAGCTGTTTTTT. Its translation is CAWMVGGELFF.

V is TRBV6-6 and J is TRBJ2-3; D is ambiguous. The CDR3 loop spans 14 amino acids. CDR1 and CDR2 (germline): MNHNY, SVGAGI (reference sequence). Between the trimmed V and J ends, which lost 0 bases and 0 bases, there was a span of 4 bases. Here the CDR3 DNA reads TGTGCCAGCAGTTACTCGGAGAGCACAGATACGCAGTATTTT. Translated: CASSYSESTDTQYF.

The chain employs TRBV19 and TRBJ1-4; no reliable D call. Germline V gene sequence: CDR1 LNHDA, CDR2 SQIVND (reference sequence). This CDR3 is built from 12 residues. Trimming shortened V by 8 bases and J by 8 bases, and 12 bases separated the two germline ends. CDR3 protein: CASAAGYEKLFF. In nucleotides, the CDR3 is TGTGCCAGTGCAGCGGGTTACGAAAAACTGTTTTTT. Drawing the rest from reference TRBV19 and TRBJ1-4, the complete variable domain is DGGITQSPKYLFRKEGQNVTLSCEQNLNHDAMYWYRQDPGQGLRLIYYSQIVNDFQKGDIAEGYSVSREKKESFPLTVTSAQKNPTAFYLCASAAGYEKLFFGSGTQLSVL.

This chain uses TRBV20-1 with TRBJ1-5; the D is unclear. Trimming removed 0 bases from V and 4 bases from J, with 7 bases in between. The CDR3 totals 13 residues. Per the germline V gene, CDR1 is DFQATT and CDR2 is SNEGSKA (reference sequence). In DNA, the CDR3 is TGCAGTGCTAGAGATCACGGGAATCAGCCCCAGCATTTT. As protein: CSARDHGNQPQHF.

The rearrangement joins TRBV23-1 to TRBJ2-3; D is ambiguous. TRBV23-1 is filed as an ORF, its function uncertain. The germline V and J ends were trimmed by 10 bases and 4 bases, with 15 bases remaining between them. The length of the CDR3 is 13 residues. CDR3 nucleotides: TGCGCCACTCCAGACGGAGTAGCAGATACGCAGTATTTT. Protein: CATPDGVADTQYF.

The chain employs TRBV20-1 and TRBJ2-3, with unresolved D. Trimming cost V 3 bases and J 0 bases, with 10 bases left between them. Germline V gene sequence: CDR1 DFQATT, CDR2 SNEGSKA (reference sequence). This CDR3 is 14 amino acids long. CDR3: CSASAADSTDTQYF. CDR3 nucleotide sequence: TGCAGTGCTAGCGCCGCCGACAGCACAGATACGCAGTATTTT.

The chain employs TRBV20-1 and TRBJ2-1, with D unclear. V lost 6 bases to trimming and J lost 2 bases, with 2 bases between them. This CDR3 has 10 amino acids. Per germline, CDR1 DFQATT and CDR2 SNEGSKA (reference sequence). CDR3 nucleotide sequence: TGCAGTGCCCCCTACAATGAGCAGTTCTTC. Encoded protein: CSAPYNEQFF.

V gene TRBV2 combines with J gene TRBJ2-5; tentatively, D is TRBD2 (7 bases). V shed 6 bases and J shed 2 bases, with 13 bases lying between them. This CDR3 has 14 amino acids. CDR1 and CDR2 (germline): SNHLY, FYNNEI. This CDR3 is CASSTGRGQETQYF. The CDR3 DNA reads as TGTGCCAGCAGCACAGGGAGGGGACAAGAGACCCAGTACTTC. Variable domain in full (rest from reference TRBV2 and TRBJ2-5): EPEVTQTPSHQVTQMGQEVILRCVPISNHLYFYWYRQILGQKVEFLVSFYNNEISEKSEIFDDQFSVERPDGSNFTLKIRSTKLEDSAMYFCASSTGRGQETQYFGPGTRLLVL.

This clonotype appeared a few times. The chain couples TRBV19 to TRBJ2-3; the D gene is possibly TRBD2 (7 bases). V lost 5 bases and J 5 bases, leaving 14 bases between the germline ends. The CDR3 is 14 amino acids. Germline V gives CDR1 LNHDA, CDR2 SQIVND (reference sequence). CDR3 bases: TGTGCCAGTAGTGGGGGGGGCCGGGGAGATACGCAGTATTTT. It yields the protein CASSGGGRGDTQYF.

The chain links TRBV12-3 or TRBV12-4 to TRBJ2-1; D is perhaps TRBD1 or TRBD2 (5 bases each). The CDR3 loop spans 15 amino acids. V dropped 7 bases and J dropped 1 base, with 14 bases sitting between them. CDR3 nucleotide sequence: TGTGCCAGCACGACCATTGGGGGTTCCTACAATGAGCAGTTCTTC. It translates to CASTTIGGSYNEQFF.

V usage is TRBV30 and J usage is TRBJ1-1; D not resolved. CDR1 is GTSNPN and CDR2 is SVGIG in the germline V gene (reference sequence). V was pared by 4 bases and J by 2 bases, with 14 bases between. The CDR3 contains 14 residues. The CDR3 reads CAWTSGQINTEAFF. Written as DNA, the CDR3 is TGTGCCTGGACAAGCGGTCAGATAAACACTGAAGCTTTCTTT.

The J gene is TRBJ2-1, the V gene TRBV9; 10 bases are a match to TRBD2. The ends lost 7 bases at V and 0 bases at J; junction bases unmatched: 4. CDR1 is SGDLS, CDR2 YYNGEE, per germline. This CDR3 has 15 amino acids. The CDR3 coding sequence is TGTGCCAGCCAGCGGGGGGGGAGCTCCTACAATGAGCAGTTCTTC. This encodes CASQRGGSSYNEQFF.

CDR3 loop: CATSDRTYQPQHF. CDR3 bases: TGTGCCACCAGTGACAGGACATATCAGCCCCAGCATTTT. The rearrangement uses TRBV15 and TRBJ1-5; weak D call: TRBD1 (6 bases). Germline values: CDR1 LNHNV, CDR2 YYDKDF (reference sequence). The CDR3 extends over 13 amino acids. The V and J ends lost 6 bases and 5 bases respectively, with 11 bases between them.

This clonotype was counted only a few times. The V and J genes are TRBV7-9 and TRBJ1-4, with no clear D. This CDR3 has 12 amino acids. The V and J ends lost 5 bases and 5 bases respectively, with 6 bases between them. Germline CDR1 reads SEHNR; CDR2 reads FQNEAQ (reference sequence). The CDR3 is CASSQDNEKLFF. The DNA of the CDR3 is TGTGCCAGCAGCCAAGACAATGAAAAACTGTTTTTT.

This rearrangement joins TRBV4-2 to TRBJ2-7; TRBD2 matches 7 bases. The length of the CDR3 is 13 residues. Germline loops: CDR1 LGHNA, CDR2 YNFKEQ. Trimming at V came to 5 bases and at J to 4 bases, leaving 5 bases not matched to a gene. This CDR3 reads CASSEELAYEQYF. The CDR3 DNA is TGTGCCAGCAGCGAGGAACTAGCGTACGAGCAGTACTTC.

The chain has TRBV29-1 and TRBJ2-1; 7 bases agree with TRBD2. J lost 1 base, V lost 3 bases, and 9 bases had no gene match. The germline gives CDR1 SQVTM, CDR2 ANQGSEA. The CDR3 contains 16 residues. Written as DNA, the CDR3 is TGCAGCGTTGAGGCCGGCGGGAGTGGGTCCTACAATGAGCAGTTCTTC. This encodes CSVEAGGSGSYNEQFF.

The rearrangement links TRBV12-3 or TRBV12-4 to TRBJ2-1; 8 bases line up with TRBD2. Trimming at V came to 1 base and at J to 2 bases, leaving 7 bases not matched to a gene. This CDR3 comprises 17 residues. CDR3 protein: CASSLDGLAGTYNEQFF. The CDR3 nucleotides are TGTGCCAGCAGTTTAGATGGATTAGCGGGGACCTACAATGAGCAGTTCTTC.

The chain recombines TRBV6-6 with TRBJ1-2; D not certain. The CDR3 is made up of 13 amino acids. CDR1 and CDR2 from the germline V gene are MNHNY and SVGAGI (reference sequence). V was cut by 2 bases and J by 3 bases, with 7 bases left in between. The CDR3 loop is CASSYPGDYGYTF. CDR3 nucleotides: TGTGCCAGCAGTTACCCAGGAGACTATGGCTACACCTTC.

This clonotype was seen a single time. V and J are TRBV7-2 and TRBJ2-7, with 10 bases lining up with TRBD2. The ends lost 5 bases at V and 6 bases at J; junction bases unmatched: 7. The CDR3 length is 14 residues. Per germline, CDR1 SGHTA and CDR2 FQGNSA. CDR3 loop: CASSVLAGAGEQYF. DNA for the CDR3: TGTGCCAGCAGCGTTCTAGCGGGAGCCGGCGAGCAGTACTTC.

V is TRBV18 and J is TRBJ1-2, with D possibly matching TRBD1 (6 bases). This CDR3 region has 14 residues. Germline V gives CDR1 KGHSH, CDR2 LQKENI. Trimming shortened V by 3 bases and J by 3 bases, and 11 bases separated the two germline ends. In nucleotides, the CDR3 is TGTGCCAGCTCACCCCAGGACAGAGACTATGGCTACACCTTC. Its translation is CASSPQDRDYGYTF.

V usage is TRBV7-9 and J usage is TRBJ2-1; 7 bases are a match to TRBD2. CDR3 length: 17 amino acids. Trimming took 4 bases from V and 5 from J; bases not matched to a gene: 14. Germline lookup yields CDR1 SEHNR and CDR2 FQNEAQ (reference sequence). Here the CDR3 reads CASSSLLAQGGNNEQFF. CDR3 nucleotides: TGTGCCAGCAGCTCCCTACTAGCGCAGGGAGGGAACAATGAGCAGTTCTTC.

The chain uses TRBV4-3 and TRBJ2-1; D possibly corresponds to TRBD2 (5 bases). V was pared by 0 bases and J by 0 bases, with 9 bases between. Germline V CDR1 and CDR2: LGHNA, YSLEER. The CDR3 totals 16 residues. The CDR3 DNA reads TGCGCCAGCAGCCAAGATGAGGGTACCTCCTACAATGAGCAGTTCTTC. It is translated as CASSQDEGTSYNEQFF.